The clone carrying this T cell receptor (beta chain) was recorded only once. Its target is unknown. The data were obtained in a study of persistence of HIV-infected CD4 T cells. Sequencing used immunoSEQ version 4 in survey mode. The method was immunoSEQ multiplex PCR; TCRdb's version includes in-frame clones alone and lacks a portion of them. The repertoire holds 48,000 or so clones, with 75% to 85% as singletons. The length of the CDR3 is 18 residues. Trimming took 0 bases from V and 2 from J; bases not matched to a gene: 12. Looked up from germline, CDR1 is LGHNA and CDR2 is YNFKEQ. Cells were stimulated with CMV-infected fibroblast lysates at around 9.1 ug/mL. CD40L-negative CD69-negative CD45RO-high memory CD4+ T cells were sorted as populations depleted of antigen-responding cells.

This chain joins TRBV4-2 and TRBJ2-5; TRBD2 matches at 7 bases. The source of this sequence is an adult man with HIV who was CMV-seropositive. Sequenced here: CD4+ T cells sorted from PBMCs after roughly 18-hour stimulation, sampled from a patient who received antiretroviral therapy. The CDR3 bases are TGTGCCAGCAGCCAAGATCGTAAACCTAGCGGACTTCAAGAGACCCAGTACTTC. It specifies CASSQDRKPSGLQETQYF.